Each of the 27 T cell receptor beta chains below was sequenced from the same sample in a study of blood T cell repertoires in COVID-19. Libraries were prepared by immunoSEQ multiplex PCR; TCRdb keeps only in-frame clonotypes and omits some of them. The sample gives hundreds of thousands of clones, 70% to 90% of which show up once; roughly 1.3% is in the top ten. Sequencing used peripheral blood. These receptors were collected from a man aged 65 to 79 with acute or convalescent COVID-19.

A few counts support this clone. The chain links TRBV19 to TRBJ1-2; D is undetermined. The V end lost 4 bases, the J end lost 4 bases, and 10 bases lay between the germline ends. Germline CDR1 and CDR2: LNHDA and SQIVND (reference sequence). This CDR3 has 13 residues. In DNA form, the CDR3 reads TGTGCCAGTAGTACGACACGTTCCTATGGCTACACCTTC. Its translation is CASSTTRSYGYTF.

The V and J genes are TRBV18 and TRBJ1-5; D is unclear. V lost 0 bases and J lost 9, with 12 bases in between. Per the germline V gene, CDR1 is KGHSH and CDR2 is LQKENI. This CDR3 contains 14 residues. The CDR3 DNA reads TGTGCCAGCTCACCACCTATGGGTGAGGGGCCCCAGCATTTT. Translating it yields CASSPPMGEGPQHF.

The chain uses TRBV3-1 (or the pseudogene TRBV3-2) and TRBJ2-1; possible D gene TRBD1, 7 bases. V lost 2 bases to trimming and J lost 3 bases, with 26 bases between them. The CDR3 totals 20 residues. Germline CDR1 reads LGHDT; CDR2 reads YNNKEL (reference sequence). The chain's CDR3 is CASSQPSDRRGFPNYNEQFF. CDR3 in DNA: TGTGCCAGCAGCCAACCTTCGGACAGGAGGGGCTTTCCGAACTACAATGAGCAGTTCTTC.

V and J are TRBV6-5 and TRBJ1-2; 8 nucleotides align to TRBD1. Unmatched junction bases numbered 6, after V lost 6 bases and J lost 0 bases. This CDR3 contains 15 residues. Germline assignment: CDR1 MNHEY and CDR2 SVGAGI. The CDR3 region is CASRGTGLANYGYTF. The CDR3, as DNA: TGTGCCAGCAGGGGGACAGGTTTAGCTAACTATGGCTACACCTTC.

There are a few counts of this clone. The chain links TRBV4-1 to TRBJ1-3; TRBD1 aligns across 8 bases. CDR1 is MGHRA and CDR2 is YSYEKL in the germline V gene. The CDR3 totals 17 residues. The J segment lost 4 bases and the V segment lost 1 base, leaving 9 bases of the junction unmatched. CDR3 protein: CASSQAGQGLGGNTIYF. As DNA, the CDR3 is TGCGCCAGCAGCCAAGCTGGACAGGGTTTAGGGGGAAACACCATATATTTT.

The rearrangement uses TRBV5-4 and TRBJ1-2; tentative D call: TRBD1 (5 bases). V was trimmed by 1 base and J by 4 bases, leaving 20 bases between them. The CDR3 loop spans 17 amino acids. Germline V gives CDR1 SGHNT, CDR2 YYREEE (reference sequence). The chain's CDR3 is CASSLRQGGAAFYGYTF. DNA for the CDR3: TGTGCCAGCAGCTTGCGGCAGGGTGGCGCCGCCTTCTATGGCTACACCTTC.

The CDR3 protein is CASSRDRGYGYTF. The CDR3 coding sequence is TGTGCCAGCAGCCGGGACAGGGGCTATGGCTACACCTTC. This rearrangement joins TRBV5-6 to TRBJ1-2, with 10 positions matching TRBD1. V gave up 4 bases and J gave up 4 bases; unmatched junction bases: 1. Per germline, CDR1 SGHDT and CDR2 YYEEEE. The CDR3 is 13 residues long.

The chain links TRBV28 to TRBJ2-7; D possibly corresponds to TRBD1 (6 bases). The CDR3 loop spans 15 amino acids. Trimming removed 3 bases at V and 4 bases at J, with 16 bases between. Germline V gene data show CDR1 as MDHEN and CDR2 as SYDVKM. CDR3 sequence (DNA): TGTGCCAGCAGTTTGGTGGCAGGGGCCCATTACGAGCAGTACTTC. This encodes CASSLVAGAHYEQYF.

The CDR3 DNA reads as TGTGCCAGCAGCAAAGGGGGCAGGAACACTGAAGCTTTCTTT. Translating it yields CASSKGGRNTEAFF. This rearrangement joins TRBV6-5 to TRBJ1-1; TRBD1 aligns across 7 bases. The CDR3 has 14 residues. The V gene end was trimmed by 6 bases and the J gene end by 1 base; junction bases not matched to a gene: 5. From germline, CDR1 is MNHEY and CDR2 SVGAGI.

The chain couples TRBV5-6 to TRBJ2-2, with D possibly TRBD1 on 6 matching bases. V was cut by 0 bases and J by 5 bases, with 11 bases left in between. CDR1 and CDR2 from the germline V gene are SGHDT and YYEEEE. This CDR3 is 15 amino acids long. In nucleotides, the CDR3 is TGTGCCAGCAGCTTGGCAGGGGCGCAGACCGGGGAGCTGTTTTTT. Amino acids: CASSLAGAQTGELFF.

This clone has a handful of counts. The gene calls are TRBV6-2 or TRBV6-3 and TRBJ2-5; 8 nucleotides agree with TRBD1. The junction had 7 bases not matched to a gene; V was cut back by 5 bases and J by 5 bases. The germline gives CDR1 MNHEY, CDR2 SVGEGT. The CDR3 loop spans 14 amino acids. CDR3 DNA sequence: TGTGCCAGCAGTGCGGCAGGGGGCGGTGAGACCCAGTACTTC. Its translation: CASSAAGGGETQYF.

The rearrangement uses TRBV14 and TRBJ1-2; D is perhaps TRBD1 (5 bases). This CDR3 has 14 residues. In germline, CDR1 is SGHDN, CDR2 FVKESK. Trimming removed 4 bases at V and 6 bases at J, with 15 bases between. Here the CDR3 DNA reads TGTGCCAGCAGCCCGGTATGGACACGAGATGGCTACACCTTC. It specifies CASSPVWTRDGYTF.

The chain has TRBV19 and TRBJ1-1; 7 bases fit TRBD1. V lost 7 bases, J lost 4 bases, and 9 bases stayed unmatched. The CDR3 consists of 14 residues. Germline loops: CDR1 LNHDA, CDR2 SQIVND (reference sequence). Here the CDR3 DNA reads TGTGCCAGTACCGCAGGAGGGGGCAGCACTGAAGCTTTCTTT. Translation: CASTAGGGSTEAFF.

This clone was detected once. This sequence joins TRBV19 and TRBJ1-5; the D is unclear. Germline assignment: CDR1 LNHDA and CDR2 SQIVND (reference sequence). The CDR3 has 14 amino acids. V dropped 3 bases and J dropped 6 bases, with 12 bases sitting between them. The CDR3 sequence is CASSIPPPGQPQHF. The CDR3, as DNA: TGTGCCAGTAGTATCCCACCGCCGGGTCAGCCCCAGCATTTT. Full variable domain (remainder filled in from reference TRBV19 and TRBJ1-5): DGGITQSPKYLFRKEGQNVTLSCEQNLNHDAMYWYRQDPGQGLRLIYYSQIVNDFQKGDIAEGYSVSREKKESFPLTVTSAQKNPTAFYLCASSIPPPGQPQHFGDGTRLSIL.

The V and J genes are TRBV28 and TRBJ2-5; possible D gene TRBD2, 6 bases. This CDR3 has 16 amino acids. V was cut by 1 base and J by 1 base, with 13 bases left in between. CDR1 is MDHEN, CDR2 SYDVKM, per germline. This chain's CDR3 is CASSLSGQGLQETQYF. CDR3 nucleotides: TGTGCCAGCAGTTTATCCGGCCAGGGACTCCAAGAGACCCAGTACTTC.

The chain links TRBV7-2 to TRBJ1-6, with D possibly being TRBD1 (6 bases). Per germline, CDR1 SGHTA and CDR2 FQGNSA. CDR3 length: 16 residues. V was pared by 4 bases and J by 3 bases, with 13 bases between. CDR3 amino acids: CASSSRDRFYNSPLHF. The CDR3 nucleotides are TGTGCCAGCAGCTCCCGAGACAGGTTCTATAATTCACCCCTCCACTTT.

The J gene is TRBJ1-2, the V gene TRBV19; D is unclear. The CDR3 covers 13 residues. V lost 4 bases to trimming and J lost 4 bases, with 10 bases between them. Per germline, CDR1 LNHDA and CDR2 SQIVND (reference sequence). For the CDR3, the DNA is TGTGCCAGTAGTACGTTTGGCCCCTATGGCTACACCTTC. This sequence encodes CASSTFGPYGYTF.

J is TRBJ2-5 and V is TRBV5-1; a possible D gene is TRBD2 (5 bases). The CDR3 runs 14 residues. Germline V gene data show CDR1 as SGHRS and CDR2 as YFSETQ. V was shortened by 1 base and J by 0 bases, with 7 bases between the two germline ends. This chain's CDR3 is CASSLRADQETQYF. In nucleotides, the CDR3 is TGCGCCAGCAGCTTGAGAGCGGACCAAGAGACCCAGTACTTC.

The chain recombines TRBV3-1 (or the pseudogene TRBV3-2) with TRBJ2-5, with D perhaps TRBD1 (6 bases). The germline V and J ends were trimmed by 4 bases and 4 bases, with 16 bases remaining between them. The CDR3 consists of 15 residues. The germline gives CDR1 LGHDT, CDR2 YNNKEL (reference sequence). CDR3 loop: CASSRTVGTTETQYF. As DNA, the CDR3 is TGTGCCAGCAGCCGGACAGTCGGGACCACAGAGACCCAGTACTTC.

The CDR3 spells CASSLNPTGLGNTIYF. As DNA, the CDR3 is TGTGCCAGCAGCTTGAACCCAACGGGACTTGGAAACACCATATATTTT. V is TRBV5-5 and J is TRBJ1-3; D is perhaps TRBD1 (5 bases). The CDR3 extends over 16 amino acids. CDR1 SGHKS and CDR2 YYEKEE come from the germline V gene (reference sequence). The V gene lost 1 base and the J gene lost 3 bases, with 14 bases spanning the gap.

The J gene is TRBJ2-7, the V gene TRBV24-1, with D unresolved. Trimming pared 3 bases from V and 4 bases from J, leaving 6 bases between. The CDR3 is made up of 12 amino acids. Per the germline V gene, CDR1 is KGHDR and CDR2 is SFDVKD. This CDR3 reads CATSDPGYEQYF. CDR3 sequence (DNA): TGTGCCACCAGTGATCCCGGTTACGAGCAGTACTTC.

The chain combines TRBV6-5 with TRBJ2-3, with 7 bases that match TRBD2. Germline values: CDR1 MNHEY, CDR2 SVGAGI. This CDR3 region has 12 residues. Germline trimming cut 11 bases from V and 5 bases from J; bases unmatched to any gene: 7. The chain's CDR3 is CAGGVRGDTQYF. CDR3 nucleotide sequence: TGTGCCGGGGGGGTAAGGGGAGATACGCAGTATTTT.

This clone appeared once. V is TRBV14 and J is TRBJ2-2; no clear D. Germline V gene sequence: CDR1 SGHDN, CDR2 FVKESK. V shed 3 bases and J shed 1 base, with 12 bases lying between them. This CDR3 has 16 residues. CDR3: CASSHYRDMNTGELFF. CDR3 DNA sequence: TGTGCCAGCAGCCACTACAGAGATATGAACACCGGGGAGCTGTTTTTT.

Concerning this clone: This sample also contains other DNA sequences that code for the same CDR3. The CDR3 bases are TGTGCCACCAGCAGGGTAGAGAATCAGCCCCAGCATTTT. Its translation: CATSRVENQPQHF. The chain has TRBV15 and TRBJ1-5, with no clear D. Trimming shortened V by 3 bases and J by 4 bases, and 7 bases separated the two germline ends. CDR1 is LNHNV and CDR2 is YYDKDF in the germline V gene (reference sequence). This CDR3 has 13 residues.

This sequence joins TRBV30 and TRBJ1-2, with D perhaps matching TRBD1 (5 bases). Germline lookup yields CDR1 GTSNPN and CDR2 SVGIG (reference sequence). Trimming cost V 4 bases and J 7 bases, with 19 bases left between them. This CDR3 is built from 14 residues. For the CDR3, the DNA is TGTGCCTGGAAAATACCGGGACTATCATCTGGCTACACCTTC. Translation gives CAWKIPGLSSGYTF.

The V gene is TRBV5-1, the J gene TRBJ1-4; D perhaps matches TRBD1 (5 bases). Germline CDR1 SGHRS, CDR2 YFSETQ. Deletions cut 0 bases from V and 5 bases from J, with 14 bases between. This CDR3 has 16 residues. The chain's CDR3 is CASSLVGGEYNEKLFF. The CDR3 DNA follows: TGCGCCAGCAGCTTGGTAGGAGGGGAATACAATGAAAAACTGTTTTTT.

This chain connects TRBV7-6 to TRBJ2-3; D might be TRBD2 (5 bases). The CDR3 spans 15 residues. Germline values: CDR1 SGHVS, CDR2 FNYEAQ. Trimming cost V 2 bases and J 5 bases, with 14 bases left between them. Here the CDR3 reads CASSLLSGSGDTQYF. In DNA form, the CDR3 reads TGTGCCAGCAGCTTACTTTCGGGGTCAGGAGATACGCAGTATTTT.